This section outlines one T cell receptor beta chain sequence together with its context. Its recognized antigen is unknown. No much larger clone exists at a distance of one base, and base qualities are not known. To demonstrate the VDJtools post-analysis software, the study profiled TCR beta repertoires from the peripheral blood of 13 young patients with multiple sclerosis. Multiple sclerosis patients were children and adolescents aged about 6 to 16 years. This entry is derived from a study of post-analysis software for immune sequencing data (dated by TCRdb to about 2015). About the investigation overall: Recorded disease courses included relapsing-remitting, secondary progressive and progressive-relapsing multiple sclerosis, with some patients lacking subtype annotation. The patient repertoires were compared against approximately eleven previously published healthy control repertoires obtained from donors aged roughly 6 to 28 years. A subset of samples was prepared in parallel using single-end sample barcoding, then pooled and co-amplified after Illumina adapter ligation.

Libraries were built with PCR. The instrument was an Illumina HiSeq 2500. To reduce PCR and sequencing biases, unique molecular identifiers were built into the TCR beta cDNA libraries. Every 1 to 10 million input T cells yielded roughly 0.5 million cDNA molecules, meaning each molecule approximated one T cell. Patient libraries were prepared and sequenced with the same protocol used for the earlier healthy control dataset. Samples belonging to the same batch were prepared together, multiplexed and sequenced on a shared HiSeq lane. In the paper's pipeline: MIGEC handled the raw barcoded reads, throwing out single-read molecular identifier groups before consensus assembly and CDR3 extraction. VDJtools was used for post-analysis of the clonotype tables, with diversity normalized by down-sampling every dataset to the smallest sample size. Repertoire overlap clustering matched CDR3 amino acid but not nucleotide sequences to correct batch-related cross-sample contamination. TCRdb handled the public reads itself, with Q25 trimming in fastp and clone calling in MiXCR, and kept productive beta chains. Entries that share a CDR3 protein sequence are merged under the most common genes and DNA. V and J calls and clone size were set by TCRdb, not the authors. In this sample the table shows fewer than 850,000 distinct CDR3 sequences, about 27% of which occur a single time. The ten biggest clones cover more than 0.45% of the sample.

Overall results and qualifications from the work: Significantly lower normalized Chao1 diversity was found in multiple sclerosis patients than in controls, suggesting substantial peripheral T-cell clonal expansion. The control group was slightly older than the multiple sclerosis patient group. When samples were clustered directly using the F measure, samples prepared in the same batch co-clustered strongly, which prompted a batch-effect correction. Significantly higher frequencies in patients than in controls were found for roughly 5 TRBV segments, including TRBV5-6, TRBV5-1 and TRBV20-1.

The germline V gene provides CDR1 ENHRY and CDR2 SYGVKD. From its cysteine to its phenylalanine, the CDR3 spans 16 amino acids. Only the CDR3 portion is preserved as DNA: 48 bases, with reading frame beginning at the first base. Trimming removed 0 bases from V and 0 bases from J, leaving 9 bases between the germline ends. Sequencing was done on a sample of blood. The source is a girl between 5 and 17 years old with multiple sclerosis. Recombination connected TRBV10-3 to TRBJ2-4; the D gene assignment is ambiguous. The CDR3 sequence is CAISESDNIAKNIQYF. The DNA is TGTGCCATCAGTGAGTCAGACAACATAGCCAAAAACATTCAGTACTTC.